This T cell receptor beta chain was found in a study of OX40 agonist ivuxolimab in advanced cancers. About the research overall: Those treated in dose escalation had hepatocellular carcinoma, melanoma, renal cell cancer or head and neck cancer. Three patients showed partial responses: one hepatocellular carcinoma and two cutaneous melanoma cases.

The method was immunoSEQ multiplex PCR; TCRdb's version includes in-frame clones alone and lacks a portion of them. The sample includes 95,000 to 150,000 clones, 80% to 90% seen only once; the top ten take 0.55%. About this clone: Its specificity is not known. The junction and the germline gene differ at one end; a read error may be behind it.

The CDR3 extends over 13 amino acids. Per the germline V gene, CDR1 is MDHEN and CDR2 is SYDVKM. The study's findings and limits: The 0.1-3.0 mg/kg partial responders had among the lowest clonal expansion.

Here the sequenced sample was CD4+ or CD8+ T cells sorted from blood, taken in a trial of the OX40 agonist ivuxolimab. The chain is built from TRBV28 and TRBJ1-4, with D maybe TRBD1 (6 bases). This clonotype was sampled from an adult with an advanced solid tumor such as melanoma, head and neck, liver or kidney cancer. CDR3 sequence reads: CAGARSTNEKLFF. CDR3 nucleotide sequence: TGCGCAGGGGCCCGATCAACTAATGAAAAACTGTTTTTT.